These 2 T cell receptor beta chains were all obtained from the same sample, sequenced in a study of Ad26.COV2.S vaccination and SARS-CoV-2 variants. This table comes from immunoSEQ multiplex PCR, and its TCRdb copy is limited to in-frame clones, with some not included. The sample has approximately 300,000 clones, just under 85% seen once; the top ten hold 2% to 2.5%. Treatment indicated: around 19 received Ad26.COV2.S at low or high dose, single or two shots; several received placebo; per-sample allocation not given. The study sampled participants on day 63 after the first vaccine or placebo injection. This sample comprised peripheral blood, obtained in a trial of Ad26.COV2.S vaccine versus placebo. All receptors derive from a person aged 18-65 years who received the Ad26.COV2.S COVID-19 vaccine or a placebo.

This chain links TRBV3-1 (or the pseudogene TRBV3-2) with TRBJ1-1; D is ambiguous. Per germline, CDR1 LGHDT and CDR2 YNNKEL (reference sequence). The CDR3 has 14 amino acids. V lost 4 bases, J lost 4 bases, and 13 bases lay in between. DNA of the CDR3: TGTGCCAGCAGCCCCCCCACGGGCTCCACTGAAGCTTTCTTT. The encoded protein is CASSPPTGSTEAFF.

V usage is TRBV2 and J usage is TRBJ2-7; the match to TRBD1 covers 7 bases. Germline assignment: CDR1 SNHLY and CDR2 FYNNEI. The CDR3 length is 14 residues. V lost 10 bases and J lost 2; bases outside the gene matches: 11. The CDR3 sequence: CATMIRTGTYEQYF. Here the CDR3 DNA reads TGTGCCACGATGATCCGGACAGGTACCTACGAGCAGTACTTC.